A selection of T cell receptor beta chains follows, all from one sample in a study of cytomegalovirus exposure and HLA in healthy donors. TCRdb's table, derived via immunoSEQ multiplex PCR, lists solely in-frame clones and lacks some. The top ten clones hold around 3.5% of a sample with 40,000 to 55,000 clones, about two thirds of them seen once. Sample: PBMCs. The source is a woman under 40 in good health and CMV-seronegative. Each CDR3 is given with its conserved first and last residue. A D gene is named only where the DNA matches it firmly. Expanded clones are given a class, and other clones once, few, many or no size at all.

D: NA
V: TRBV30
size: NA
J: TRBJ1-2
CDR3: CAWSLGVSGYTF
DNA: TGTGCCTGGAGCCTCGGGGTTTCTGGCTACACCTTC

D: TRBD2
V: TRBV6-6
size: NA
J: TRBJ2-3
CDR3: CASEAGVGTDTQYF
DNA: TGTGCCAGCGAAGCGGGGGTTGGCACAGATACGCAGTATTTT

D: TRBD2
V: TRBV5-1
size: NA
J: TRBJ2-3
CDR3: CASSLVSGGATDTQYF
DNA: TGCGCCAGCAGCTTGGTCAGCGGGGGGGCCACCGATACGCAGTATTTT

D: TRBD2
V: TRBV7-8
size: NA
J: TRBJ2-1
CDR3: CASSLAQGLAVYYNEQFF
DNA: TGTGCCAGCAGCTTAGCGCAGGGACTAGCGGTTTATTACAATGAGCAGTTCTTC

D: NA
V: TRBV5-6
size: NA
J: TRBJ2-2
CDR3: CASSSYTGELFF
DNA: TGTGCCAGCAGCTCCTACACCGGGGAGCTGTTTTTT

D: NA
V: TRBV6-4
size: NA
J: TRBJ1-1
CDR3: CASSDSSGSTEAFF
DNA: TGTGCCAGCAGTGACTCCTCGGGGAGCACTGAAGCTTTCTTT

D: NA
V: TRBV5-4
size: few
J: TRBJ2-7
CDR3: CASSFGGYEQYF
DNA: TGTGCCAGCAGCTTCGGGGGCTACGAGCAGTACTTC

D: TRBD1
V: TRBV4-1
size: few
J: TRBJ1-3
CDR3: CASSPWDSPSGNTIYF
DNA: TGCGCCAGCAGCCCCTGGGACAGCCCTTCTGGAAACACCATATATTTT

D: NA
V: TRBV7-8
size: NA
J: TRBJ1-5
CDR3: CASSQDIVGRVNQPQHF
DNA: TGTGCCAGCAGCCAGGACATAGTCGGTAGGGTGAATCAGCCCCAGCATTTT

D: NA
V: TRBV2
size: NA
J: TRBJ2-7
CDR3: CASQTGPYEQYF
DNA: TGTGCCAGCCAGACAGGCCCCTACGAGCAGTACTTC

D: TRBD2
V: TRBV28
size: NA
J: TRBJ2-7
CDR3: CASSAASGSYEQYF
DNA: TGTGCCAGCAGCGCGGCTAGCGGCTCCTACGAGCAGTACTTC

D: NA
V: TRBV29-1
size: NA
J: TRBJ2-5
CDR3: CSVLPGETQYF
DNA: TGCAGCGTCCTGCCGGGGGAGACCCAGTACTTC

D: TRBD2
V: TRBV7-9
size: once
J: TRBJ2-7
CDR3: CASSLSLAGDLGSEQYF
DNA: TGTGCCAGCAGCTTATCCCTAGCGGGGGACCTTGGTTCCGAGCAGTACTTC

D: NA
V: TRBV13
size: NA
J: TRBJ2-7
CDR3: CASSHPSRGTYEQYF
DNA: TGTGCCAGCAGCCATCCCAGCAGGGGTACCTACGAGCAGTACTTC

D: NA
V: TRBV29-1
size: NA
J: TRBJ2-7
CDR3: CSVARGFGPYEQYF
DNA: TGCAGCGTTGCCCGGGGATTCGGGCCCTACGAGCAGTACTTC

D: NA
V: TRBV6-1
size: NA
J: TRBJ2-3
CDR3: CASSAVTELTDTQYF
DNA: TGTGCCAGCAGCGCCGTGACAGAACTCACAGATACGCAGTATTTT

D: TRBD2
V: TRBV29-1
size: NA
J: TRBJ2-5
CDR3: CSWGGGVGETQYF
DNA: TGCAGCTGGGGGGGAGGGGTTGGAGAGACCCAGTACTTC

D: NA
V: TRBV6-1
size: NA
J: TRBJ2-7
CDR3: CASSAGEFSDEQYF
DNA: TGTGCCAGCAGTGCGGGGGAATTTTCGGACGAGCAGTACTTC

D: NA
V: TRBV4-1
size: NA
J: TRBJ2-1
CDR3: CASSQDSTLSSYNEQFF
DNA: TGCGCCAGCAGCCAAGACTCAACGCTGAGCTCCTACAATGAGCAGTTCTTC

D: NA
V: TRBV7-2
size: few
J: TRBJ1-1
CDR3: CASSFRVRTEAFF
DNA: TGTGCCAGCAGCTTCAGGGTTCGGACTGAAGCTTTCTTT

D: NA
V: TRBV28
size: NA
J: TRBJ1-2
CDR3: CASSQEPYNYGYTF
DNA: TGTGCCAGCAGCCAAGAACCCTATAACTATGGCTACACCTTC

D: TRBD1
V: TRBV2
size: NA
J: TRBJ2-7
CDR3: CASSGDRVYEQYF
DNA: TGTGCCAGCAGTGGGGACAGGGTCTACGAGCAGTACTTC

D: NA
V: TRBV5-1
size: NA
J: TRBJ2-1
CDR3: CASSLSTTGVSYNEQFF
DNA: TGCGCCAGCAGCTTATCCACCACAGGAGTCTCCTACAATGAGCAGTTCTTC

D: TRBD1
V: TRBV18
size: once
J: TRBJ2-5
CDR3: CASSPRQGETQYF
DNA: TGTGCCAGCTCACCAAGACAGGGAGAGACCCAGTACTTC

D: NA
V: TRBV7-6
size: NA
J: TRBJ1-1
CDR3: CASSYRSPPNTEAFF
DNA: TGTGCCAGCAGCTATAGATCCCCTCCGAACACTGAAGCTTTCTTT

D: NA
V: TRBV13
size: NA
J: TRBJ2-7
CDR3: CASSYRVSSYEQYF
DNA: TGTGCCAGCAGTTACAGGGTGAGTTCCTACGAGCAGTACTTC

D: TRBD1
V: TRBV30
size: NA
J: TRBJ2-7
CDR3: CAWGQGVEQYF
DNA: TGTGCCTGGGGACAGGGAGTCGAGCAGTACTTC

D: NA
V: TRBV30
size: NA
J: TRBJ2-5
CDR3: CAWSRGVETQYF
DNA: TGTGCCTGGAGCAGGGGAGTGGAGACCCAGTACTTC

D: NA
V: TRBV25-1
size: few
J: TRBJ2-3
CDR3: CASSGSGNTQYF
DNA: TGTGCCAGCAGTGGATCAGGGAACACGCAGTATTTT

D: NA
V: TRBV29-1
size: few
J: TRBJ2-6
CDR3: CSVESARSGANVLTF
DNA: TGCAGCGTTGAATCGGCGAGGTCTGGGGCCAACGTCCTGACTTTC

D: TRBD1
V: TRBV6-1
size: NA
J: TRBJ2-1
CDR3: CASSQVQGADEQFF
DNA: TGTGCCAGCAGTCAAGTTCAGGGGGCTGATGAGCAGTTCTTC

D: NA
V: TRBV5-1
size: NA
J: TRBJ1-2
CDR3: CASSLRVDNYGYTF
DNA: TGCGCCAGCAGCCTGAGGGTAGATAACTATGGCTACACCTTC

D: NA
V: TRBV7-2
size: NA
J: TRBJ2-7
CDR3: CASSLEGSSGYEQYF
DNA: TGTGCCAGCAGCTTAGAGGGCAGTAGCGGCTACGAGCAGTACTTC

D: TRBD1
V: TRBV27
size: once
J: TRBJ2-7
CDR3: CASSSLDRGEQYF
DNA: TGTGCCAGCAGTTCCCTGGACAGGGGCGAGCAGTACTTC

D: TRBD1
V: TRBV28
size: NA
J: TRBJ2-4
CDR3: CASSLTATGTKNIQYF
DNA: TGTGCCAGCAGTCTCACGGCGACAGGGACCAAAAACATTCAGTACTTC

D: TRBD1
V: TRBV7-9
size: NA
J: TRBJ2-1
CDR3: CASRMTGGENEQFF
DNA: TGTGCCAGCAGGATGACAGGGGGCGAGAATGAGCAGTTCTTC

D: NA
V: TRBV2
size: NA
J: TRBJ1-1
CDR3: CASGLLQGMNTEAFF
DNA: TGTGCCAGCGGCCTTCTTCAGGGGATGAACACTGAAGCTTTCTTT

D: TRBD1
V: TRBV11-2
size: few
J: TRBJ2-2
CDR3: CASSLSRGLAGELFF
DNA: TGTGCCAGCAGCCTAAGCAGGGGGCTCGCCGGGGAGCTGTTTTTT

D: NA
V: TRBV23-1
size: NA
J: TRBJ2-7
CDR3: CASSQSRLVIYEQYF
DNA: TGCGCCAGCAGTCAATCCAGACTAGTGATCTACGAGCAGTACTTC

D: NA
V: TRBV11-3
size: NA
J: TRBJ2-3
CDR3: CASSLGQVPTEATQYF
DNA: TGTGCCAGCAGCTTAGGACAGGTCCCAACCGAAGCTACGCAGTATTTT

D: TRBD2
V: TRBV11-2
size: NA
J: TRBJ2-7
CDR3: CASSLGGAGGGEQYF
DNA: TGTGCCAGCAGCTTAGGAGGGGCGGGAGGAGGCGAGCAGTACTTC

D: TRBD1
V: TRBV29-1
size: medium-sized
J: TRBJ1-1
CDR3: CSVVGQVEAFF
DNA: TGCAGCGTTGTTGGACAGGTTGAAGCTTTCTTT

D: NA
V: TRBV2
size: NA
J: TRBJ1-6
CDR3: CATEEQGTVYSPLHF
DNA: TGTGCCACCGAAGAGCAGGGTACAGTTTATTCACCCCTCCACTTT

D: TRBD1
V: TRBV6-5
size: NA
J: TRBJ1-6
CDR3: CASNKIGQGASPLHF
DNA: TGTGCCAGCAACAAAATTGGACAGGGGGCCTCACCCCTCCACTTT

D: NA
V: TRBV30
size: NA
J: TRBJ2-7
CDR3: CAWSRMLASYEQYF
DNA: TGTGCCTGGAGTAGAATGCTAGCGTCCTACGAGCAGTACTTC

D: NA
V: TRBV10-3
size: NA
J: TRBJ1-4
CDR3: CAISESDILATNEKLFF
DNA: TGTGCCATCAGTGAATCTGACATACTAGCAACTAATGAAAAACTGTTTTTT

D: NA
V: TRBV5-1
size: few
J: TRBJ2-7
CDR3: CASSSGTTAYVEQYF
DNA: TGCGCCAGCAGCTCCGGGACAACAGCCTACGTCGAGCAGTACTTC

D: NA
V: TRBV5-1
size: NA
J: TRBJ2-1
CDR3: CASSWTPSSYNEQFF
DNA: TGCGCCAGCAGCTGGACTCCAAGCTCCTACAATGAGCAGTTCTTC

D: TRBD2
V: TRBV29-1
size: NA
J: TRBJ2-1
CDR3: CSVEIFLLTSLHEQFF
DNA: TGCAGCGTTGAAATTTTTCTTTTGACTAGCCTGCATGAGCAGTTCTTC